This T cell receptor (beta chain) was documented in a study of T cells in localized non-small cell lung cancer. CDR1 ENHRY and CDR2 SYGVKD come from the germline V gene. Unmatched junction bases numbered 8, after V lost 6 bases and J lost 0 bases. CDR3 length: 16 amino acids. Study-level points and caveats: In adjacent lung appeared a median around 62 of the top 100 tumor clones. Higher blood T cell density went with longer overall survival. Peak T cell clonality was found in uninvolved adjacent lung, exceeding tumor. Sequence data derive from only one tumor region, so heterogeneity remains possible.

Produced via immunoSEQ multiplex PCR; TCRdb's table is partial and in-frame only. Altogether some 39,000 clones are present, roughly three quarters being singletons, with the ten largest covering 30% to 35%. This clone was recorded only once. Its antigen is not known. This chain connects TRBV10-3 to TRBJ2-3, with 8 bases matching TRBD1. The sequence was collected from a woman aged 35-75 years with stage II squamous cell lung carcinoma. The sample consisted of PBMCs, taken before any cancer treatment. CDR3 bases: TGTGCCATCAGCGTTGGACAGGGACTTAGCACAGATACGCAGTATTTT. Translating it yields CAISVGQGLSTDTQYF.